This T cell receptor beta chain is drawn from a study of T cells in Graves' hyperthyroidism and ophthalmopathy. Notes on the study in general: Blood also held most thyroid clonotypes expanded beyond 0.001.

The V gene end was trimmed by 2 bases and the J gene end by 8 bases; junction bases not matched to a gene: 7. CDR1 and CDR2 (germline): MNHNY, SVGAGI (reference sequence). This CDR3 spans 15 amino acids. In the case of this clonotype: The antigen remains unidentified.

Exclusion followed for patients with uncontrolled infection, other autoimmune disease, pregnancy or lactation. The PBMCs were taken from around 9.1 ml of fresh peripheral blood. There were TCR beta CDR3 regions amplified from RNA transcripts. Carried out on the TCR CDR3, a first-round RT-PCR used the HTBI primer set. TCRdb re-derived calls from the multiplex PCR reads in MiXCR, one entry per CDR3 protein. The sample holds some 620,000 distinct CDR3 sequences; 16% are singletons and the top ten take 3.8%. Input material: blood. This clonotype was sampled from a woman aged 25 to 39 with Graves' hyperthyroidism. The chain uses TRBV6-6 and TRBJ2-1; 9 nucleotides agree with TRBD1. CDR3 DNA sequence: TGTGCCAGCAGTTACGAAAACAGGGGGCTCGATGAGCAGTTCTTC. It encodes CASSYENRGLDEQFF.